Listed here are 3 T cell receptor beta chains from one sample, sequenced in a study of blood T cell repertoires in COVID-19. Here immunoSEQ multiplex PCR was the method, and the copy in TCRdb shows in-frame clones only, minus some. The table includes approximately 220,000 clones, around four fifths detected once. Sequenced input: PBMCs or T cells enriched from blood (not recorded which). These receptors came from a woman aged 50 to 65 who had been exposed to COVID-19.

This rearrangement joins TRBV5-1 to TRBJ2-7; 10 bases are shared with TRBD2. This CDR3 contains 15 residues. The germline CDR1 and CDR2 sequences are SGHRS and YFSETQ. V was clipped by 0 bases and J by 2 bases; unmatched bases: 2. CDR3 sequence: CASSLVGTSAYEQYF. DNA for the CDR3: TGCGCCAGCAGCTTGGTTGGGACTAGCGCCTACGAGCAGTACTTC.

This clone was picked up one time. This CDR3 reads CASSFGLATGEQFF. The CDR3 bases are TGTGCCAGCAGCTTCGGTCTAGCGACGGGTGAGCAGTTCTTC. The V and J genes are TRBV13 and TRBJ2-1, with a tentative D call TRBD2 (6 bases). Germline V CDR1 and CDR2: PRHDT, FYEKMQ (reference sequence). Trimming pared 3 bases from V and 9 bases from J, leaving 15 bases between. This CDR3 region has 14 residues.

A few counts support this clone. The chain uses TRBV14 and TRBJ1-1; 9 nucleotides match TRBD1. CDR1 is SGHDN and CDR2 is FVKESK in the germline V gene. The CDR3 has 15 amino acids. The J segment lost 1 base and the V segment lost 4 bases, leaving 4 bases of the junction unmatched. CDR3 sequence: CASSRRQGGNTEAFF. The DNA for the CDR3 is TGTGCCAGCAGCCGTCGACAGGGGGGGAACACTGAAGCTTTCTTT.